This T cell receptor beta chain was profiled in a study of molecular identifiers for immune sequencing clone quantification. Study-wide results and caveats: Effector cells had over 98% of their molecules in clones above 20 RNA copies, while naive cells had under 1%. The sizes of highly expanded clones could be underestimated when identical TCR molecules share a barcode.

This clonotype was picked up many times. As yet, its antigen is unknown. As CD8+CD4-CCR7+CD45RA+ cells, naive CD8 T cells were sorted. One entry per CDR3 protein results from TCRdb running MiXCR on the PCR reads. The profile shows fewer than 25,000 distinct CDR3 sequences, 17% of them singletons. Germline CDR1 is MNHNY and CDR2 is SVGAGI (reference sequence). The CDR3 contains 15 residues. V was clipped by 7 bases and J by 4 bases; unmatched bases: 7. Specimen: naive CD8+ T cells from blood, with Jurkat cell RNA spiked in. Subset noted: FACS-sorted CD8+CD4-CCR7+CD45RA+ naive T cells. The sequence came from a human donor in good health. Some libraries in this study had Jurkat cell RNA spiked in. The chain couples TRBV6-6 to TRBJ2-3; 11 bases are shared with TRBD2. The CDR3 sequence: CASIPGTSGSDTQYF. CDR3 nucleotides: TGTGCCAGCATCCCTGGGACTAGCGGCTCAGATACGCAGTATTTT.